This T cell receptor (beta chain) is from a study of circulating and synovial CD4+ cells in juvenile arthritis. Overall study findings and caveats: Compared with bulk blood, circulating pathogenic-like lymphocytes shared substantially more CDR3 sequences with synovial T cells.

The CDR3 loop spans 16 amino acids. Germline loops: CDR1 SEHNR, CDR2 FQNEAQ (reference sequence). J gave up 5 bases and V 4 bases, and 9 bases lay outside the gene matches. Points on this clone: What it binds is unknown.

The assay was immunoSEQ multiplex PCR, and TCRdb's table has in-frame clones only and misses some. Of 39,000 or so clones detected, approximately 96% appear once; the ten largest clones hold less than 0.8%. The sequenced sample consisted of CD4+ T cells from blood. The source is a human donor with juvenile idiopathic arthritis. This rearrangement joins TRBV7-9 to TRBJ2-2; TRBD2 agrees at 8 bases. CDR3 sequence (DNA): TGTGCCAGCAGCTCGTCACCGGGACTAGGGACCGGGGAGCTGTTTTTT. Protein sequence: CASSSSPGLGTGELFF. The whole variable domain, filled in from reference TRBV7-9 and TRBJ2-2, reads DTGVSQNPRHKITKRGQNVTFRCDPISEHNRLYWYRQTLGQGPEFLTYFQNEAQLEKSRLLSDRFSAERPKGSFSTLEIQRTEQGDSAMYLCASSSSPGLGTGELFFGEGSRLTVL.